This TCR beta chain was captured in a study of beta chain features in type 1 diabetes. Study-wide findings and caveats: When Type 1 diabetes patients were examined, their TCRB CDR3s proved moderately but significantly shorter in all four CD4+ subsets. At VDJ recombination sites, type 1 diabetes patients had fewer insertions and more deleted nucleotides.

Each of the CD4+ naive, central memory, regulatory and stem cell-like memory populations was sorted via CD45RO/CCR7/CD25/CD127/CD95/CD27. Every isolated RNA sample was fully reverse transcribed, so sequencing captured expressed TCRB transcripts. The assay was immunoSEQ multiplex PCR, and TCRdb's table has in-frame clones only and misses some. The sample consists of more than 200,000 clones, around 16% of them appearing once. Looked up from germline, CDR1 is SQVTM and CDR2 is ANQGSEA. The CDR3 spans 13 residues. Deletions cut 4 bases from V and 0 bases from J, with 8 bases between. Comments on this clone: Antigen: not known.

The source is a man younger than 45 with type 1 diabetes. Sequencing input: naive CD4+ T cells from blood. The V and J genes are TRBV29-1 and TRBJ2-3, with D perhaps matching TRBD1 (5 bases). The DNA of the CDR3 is TGCAGCGTTGCCAGGGTTAGCACAGATACGCAGTATTTT. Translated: CSVARVSTDTQYF.